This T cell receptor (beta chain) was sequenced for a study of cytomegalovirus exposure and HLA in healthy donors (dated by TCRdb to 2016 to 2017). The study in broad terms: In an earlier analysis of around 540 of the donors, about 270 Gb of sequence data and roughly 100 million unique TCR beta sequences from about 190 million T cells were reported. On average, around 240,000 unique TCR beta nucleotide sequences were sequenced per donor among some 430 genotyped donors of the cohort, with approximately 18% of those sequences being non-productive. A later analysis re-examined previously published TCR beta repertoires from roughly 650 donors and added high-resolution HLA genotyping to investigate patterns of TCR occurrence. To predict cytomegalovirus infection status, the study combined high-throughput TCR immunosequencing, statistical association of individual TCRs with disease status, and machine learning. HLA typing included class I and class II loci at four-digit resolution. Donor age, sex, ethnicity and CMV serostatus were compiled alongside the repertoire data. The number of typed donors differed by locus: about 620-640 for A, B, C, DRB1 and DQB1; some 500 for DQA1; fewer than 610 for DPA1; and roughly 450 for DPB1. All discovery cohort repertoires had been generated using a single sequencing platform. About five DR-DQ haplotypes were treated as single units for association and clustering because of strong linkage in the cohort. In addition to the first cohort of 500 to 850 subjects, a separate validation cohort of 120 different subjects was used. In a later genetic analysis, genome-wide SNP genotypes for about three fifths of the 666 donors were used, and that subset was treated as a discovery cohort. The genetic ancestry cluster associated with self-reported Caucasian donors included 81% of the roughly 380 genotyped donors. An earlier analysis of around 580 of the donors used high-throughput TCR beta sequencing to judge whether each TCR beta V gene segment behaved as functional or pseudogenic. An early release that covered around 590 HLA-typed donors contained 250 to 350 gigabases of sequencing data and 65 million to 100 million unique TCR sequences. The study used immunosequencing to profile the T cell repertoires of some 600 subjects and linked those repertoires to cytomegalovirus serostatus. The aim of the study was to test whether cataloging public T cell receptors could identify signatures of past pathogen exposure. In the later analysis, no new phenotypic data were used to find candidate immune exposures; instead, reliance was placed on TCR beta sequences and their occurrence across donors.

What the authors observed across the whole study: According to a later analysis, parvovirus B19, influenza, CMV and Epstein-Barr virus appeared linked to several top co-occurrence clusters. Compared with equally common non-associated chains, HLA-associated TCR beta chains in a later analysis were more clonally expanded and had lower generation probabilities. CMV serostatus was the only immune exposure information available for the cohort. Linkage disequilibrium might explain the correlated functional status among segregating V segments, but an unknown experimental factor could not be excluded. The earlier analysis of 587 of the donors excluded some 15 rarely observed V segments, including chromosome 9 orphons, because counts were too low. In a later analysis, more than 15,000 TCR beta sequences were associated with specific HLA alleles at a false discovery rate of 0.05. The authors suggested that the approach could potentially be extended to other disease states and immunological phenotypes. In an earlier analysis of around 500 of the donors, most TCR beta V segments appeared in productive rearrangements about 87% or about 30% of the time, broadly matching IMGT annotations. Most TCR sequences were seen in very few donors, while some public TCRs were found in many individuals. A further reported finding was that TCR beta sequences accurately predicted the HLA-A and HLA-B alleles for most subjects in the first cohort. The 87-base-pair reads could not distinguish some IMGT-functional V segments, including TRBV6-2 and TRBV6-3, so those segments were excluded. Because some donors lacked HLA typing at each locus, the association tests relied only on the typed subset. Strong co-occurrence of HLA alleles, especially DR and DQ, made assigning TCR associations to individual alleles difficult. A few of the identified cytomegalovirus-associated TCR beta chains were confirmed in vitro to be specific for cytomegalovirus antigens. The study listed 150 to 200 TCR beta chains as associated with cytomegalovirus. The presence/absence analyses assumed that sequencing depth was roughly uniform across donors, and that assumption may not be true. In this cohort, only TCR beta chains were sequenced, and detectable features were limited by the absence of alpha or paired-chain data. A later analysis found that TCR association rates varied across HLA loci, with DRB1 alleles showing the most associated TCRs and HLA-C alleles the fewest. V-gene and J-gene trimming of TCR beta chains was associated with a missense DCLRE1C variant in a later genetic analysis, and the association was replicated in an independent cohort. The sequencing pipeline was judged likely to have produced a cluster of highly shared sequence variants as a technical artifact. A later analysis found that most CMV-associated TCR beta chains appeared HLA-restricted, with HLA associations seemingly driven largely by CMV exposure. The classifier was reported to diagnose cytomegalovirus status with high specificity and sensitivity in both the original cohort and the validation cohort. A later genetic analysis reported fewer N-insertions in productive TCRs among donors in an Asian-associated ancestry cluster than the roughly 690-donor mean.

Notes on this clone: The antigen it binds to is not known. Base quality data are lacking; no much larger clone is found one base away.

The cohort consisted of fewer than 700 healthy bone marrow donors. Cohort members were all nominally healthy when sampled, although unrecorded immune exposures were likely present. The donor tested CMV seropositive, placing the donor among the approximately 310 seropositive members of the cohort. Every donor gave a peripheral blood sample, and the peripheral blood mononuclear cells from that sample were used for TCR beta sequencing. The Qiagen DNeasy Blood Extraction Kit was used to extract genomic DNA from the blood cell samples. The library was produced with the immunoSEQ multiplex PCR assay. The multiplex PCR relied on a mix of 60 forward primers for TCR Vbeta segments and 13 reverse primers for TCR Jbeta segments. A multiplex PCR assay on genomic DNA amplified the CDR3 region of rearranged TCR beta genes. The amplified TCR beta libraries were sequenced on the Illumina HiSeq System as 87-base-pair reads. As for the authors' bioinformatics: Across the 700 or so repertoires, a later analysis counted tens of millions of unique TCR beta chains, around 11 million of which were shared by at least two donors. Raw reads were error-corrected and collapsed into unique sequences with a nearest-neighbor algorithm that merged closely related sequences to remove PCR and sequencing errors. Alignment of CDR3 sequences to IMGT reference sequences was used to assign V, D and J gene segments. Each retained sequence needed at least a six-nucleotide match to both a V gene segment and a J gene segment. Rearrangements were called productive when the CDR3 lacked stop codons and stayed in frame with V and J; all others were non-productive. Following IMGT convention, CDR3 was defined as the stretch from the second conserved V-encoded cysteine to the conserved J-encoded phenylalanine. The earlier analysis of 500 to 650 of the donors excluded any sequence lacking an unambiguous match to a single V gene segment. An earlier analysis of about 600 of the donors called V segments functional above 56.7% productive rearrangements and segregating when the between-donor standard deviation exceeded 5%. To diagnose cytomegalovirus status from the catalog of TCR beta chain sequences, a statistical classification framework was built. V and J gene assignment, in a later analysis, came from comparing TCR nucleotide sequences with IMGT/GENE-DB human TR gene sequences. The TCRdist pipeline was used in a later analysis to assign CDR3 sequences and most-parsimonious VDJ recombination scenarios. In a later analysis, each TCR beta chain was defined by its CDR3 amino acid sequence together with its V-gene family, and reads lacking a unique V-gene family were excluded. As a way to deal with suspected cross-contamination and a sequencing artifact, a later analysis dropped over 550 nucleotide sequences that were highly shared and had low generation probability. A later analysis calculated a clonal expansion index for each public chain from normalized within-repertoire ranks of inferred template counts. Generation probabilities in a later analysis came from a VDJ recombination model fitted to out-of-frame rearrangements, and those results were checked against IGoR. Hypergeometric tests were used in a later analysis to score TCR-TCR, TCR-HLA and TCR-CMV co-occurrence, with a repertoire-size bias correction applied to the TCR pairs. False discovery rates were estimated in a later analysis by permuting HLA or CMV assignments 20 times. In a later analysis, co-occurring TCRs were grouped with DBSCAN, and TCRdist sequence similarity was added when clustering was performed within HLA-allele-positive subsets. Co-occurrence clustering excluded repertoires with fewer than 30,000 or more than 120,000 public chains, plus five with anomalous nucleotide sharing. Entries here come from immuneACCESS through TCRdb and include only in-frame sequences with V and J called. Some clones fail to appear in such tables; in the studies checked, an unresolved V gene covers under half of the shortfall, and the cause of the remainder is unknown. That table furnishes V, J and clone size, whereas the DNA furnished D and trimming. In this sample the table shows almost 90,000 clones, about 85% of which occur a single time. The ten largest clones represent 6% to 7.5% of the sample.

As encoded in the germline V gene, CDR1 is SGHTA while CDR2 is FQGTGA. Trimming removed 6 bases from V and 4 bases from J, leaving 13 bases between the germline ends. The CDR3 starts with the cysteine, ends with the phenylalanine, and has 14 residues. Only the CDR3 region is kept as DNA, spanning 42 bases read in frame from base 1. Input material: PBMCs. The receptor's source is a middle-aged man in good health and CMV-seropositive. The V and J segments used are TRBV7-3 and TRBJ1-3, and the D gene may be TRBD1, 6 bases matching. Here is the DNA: TGTGCCAGCAGTACCACCGGGACAGGAAACACCATATATTTT. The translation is CASSTTGTGNTIYF.